The entry that follows covers one TCR beta chain sequence. Its antigen is not known. The data originate from a study of shared clonotypes between healthy human individuals. Broader study findings: Generally, naive subsets (rather than memory subsets) showed larger estimated richness. Having only a few donors restricted how much genetic and exposure-history diversity was captured.

The CDR3 loop spans 23 amino acids. Trimming at V came to 4 bases and at J to 2 bases, leaving 29 bases not matched to a gene. CD45RO-negative cells were positively selected for CCR7, leaving out terminally differentiated effector memory CD45RA+ cells. Caucasian adults living in Nashville, Tennessee, provided all samples. Several immunoSEQ plates received, in even portions, the genomic DNA of each subset. Libraries were prepared by immunoSEQ multiplex PCR; TCRdb keeps only in-frame clonotypes and omits some of them. The sample yields hundreds of thousands of clones, about 96% seen once. The gene calls are TRBV23-1 and TRBJ2-3; 8 bases fit TRBD2. TRBV23-1 is reported as an ORF; its role is uncertain. Sequenced input: naive CD8+ T cells sorted from blood. The sequence derives from a woman aged 25 to 45 in good health. The CDR3: CASSLMGSPRQVQELADTDTQYF. CDR3 coding DNA: TGCGCCAGCAGTCTAATGGGCAGTCCCCGACAGGTTCAAGAACTAGCGGACACAGATACGCAGTATTTT.